Reported below is one T cell receptor (beta chain). This specimen belongs to a study of control samples from healthy donors and cancer patients. Here immunoSEQ multiplex PCR was the method, and the copy in TCRdb shows in-frame clones only, minus some. The table lists 65,000 to 70,000 clones, more than 75% of them singletons, with approximately 2.9% in the top ten. Sequences were obtained from PBMCs. The clonotype comes from a woman aged 45-59 years with lung cancer.

The DNA for the CDR3 is TGTGCCAGTAGTTCGCAGGGAAACGAGCAGTACTTC. This translates into CASSSQGNEQYF. The rearrangement joins TRBV19 to TRBJ2-7; maybe TRBD1 (5 bases). There are 12 residues in the CDR3. Trimming took off 5 bases at V and 5 bases at J, with 10 bases between the two ends. Germline V gene sequence: CDR1 LNHDA, CDR2 SQIVND (reference sequence).